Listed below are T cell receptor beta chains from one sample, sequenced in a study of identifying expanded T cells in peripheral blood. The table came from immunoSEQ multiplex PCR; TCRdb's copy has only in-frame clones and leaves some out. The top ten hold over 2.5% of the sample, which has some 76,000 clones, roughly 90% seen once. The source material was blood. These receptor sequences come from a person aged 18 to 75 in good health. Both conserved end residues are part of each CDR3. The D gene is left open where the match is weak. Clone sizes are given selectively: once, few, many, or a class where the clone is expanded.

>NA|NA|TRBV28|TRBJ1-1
TGTGCCAGCAGTCTTGGACAGTACGGTGAAGCTTTCTTT
CASSLGQYGEAFF
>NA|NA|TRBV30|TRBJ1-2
TGTGCCTGGACGGGGGTAAACTATGGCTACACCTTC
CAWTGVNYGYTF
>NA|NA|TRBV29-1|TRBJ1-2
TGCAGCGTTGGGGGGGAGAGGGGCTACACCTTC
CSVGGERGYTF
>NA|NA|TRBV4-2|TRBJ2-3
TGTGCCAGCAGCATGGCTAGCGCGAGCACAGATACGCAGTATTTT
CASSMASASTDTQYF
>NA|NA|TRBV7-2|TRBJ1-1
TGTGCCAGCAGCCTGAACACTGAAGCTTTCTTT
CASSLNTEAFF
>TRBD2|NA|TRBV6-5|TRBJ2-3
TGTGCCAGCAGCCGCGTTGCGGGAGCGATAGATACGCAGTATTTT
CASSRVAGAIDTQYF
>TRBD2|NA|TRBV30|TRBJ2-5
TGTGCCTGGAAGGGACTAGCGTCGACGGAGACCCAGTACTTC
CAWKGLASTETQYF
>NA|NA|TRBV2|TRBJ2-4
TGTGCCAGCCTCGGGGCCCCTAAAAACATTCAGTACTTC
CASLGAPKNIQYF
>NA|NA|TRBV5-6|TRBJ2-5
TGTGCCAGCAGGGTGCGGGGAGAGGAAGAGACCCAGTACTTC
CASRVRGEEETQYF
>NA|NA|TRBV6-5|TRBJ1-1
TGTGCCAGCAGTTACGCAGGGGACACTGAAGCTTTCTTT
CASSYAGDTEAFF
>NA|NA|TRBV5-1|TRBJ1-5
TGCGCCAGCAGCTTGGCTCCTCTTAATAGCAATCAGCCCCAGCATTTT
CASSLAPLNSNQPQHF
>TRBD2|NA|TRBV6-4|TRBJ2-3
TGTGCCAGCAGTGACCCTAGCGGGGCCGCCACAGATACGCAGTATTTT
CASSDPSGAATDTQYF
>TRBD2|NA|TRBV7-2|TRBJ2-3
TGTGCCAGCAGCTTAGTAGCGGGGGGGATGAGCACAGATACGCAGTATTTT
CASSLVAGGMSTDTQYF
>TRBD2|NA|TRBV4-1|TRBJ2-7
TGCGCCAGCAGGCGAGCGGGGGGGCAGGACGAGCAGTACTTC
CASRRAGGQDEQYF
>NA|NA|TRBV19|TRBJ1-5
TGTGCCAGTAGTAACACGTTTCTTAGCAATCAGCCCCAGCATTTT
CASSNTFLSNQPQHF
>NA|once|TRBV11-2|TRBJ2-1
TGTGCCAGCAGCCCCGGGACTGTCAATGAGCAGTTCTTC
CASSPGTVNEQFF
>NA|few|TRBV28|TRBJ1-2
TGTGCCAGCAGTGAGTCACAGGGTTGGGGCTACACCTTC
CASSESQGWGYTF
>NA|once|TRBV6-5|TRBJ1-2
TGTGCCAGCAGTTACGGCGCCAGCCCTAACTATGGCTACACCTTC
CASSYGASPNYGYTF
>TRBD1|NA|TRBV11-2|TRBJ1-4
TGTGCCAGCAGCTTAGGGACAGGGTTAGGCGAAAAACTGTTTTTT
CASSLGTGLGEKLFF
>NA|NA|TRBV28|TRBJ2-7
TGTGCCAGCAGTTCTCAGTGGCGCCCAACTTACGAGCAGTACTTC
CASSSQWRPTYEQYF
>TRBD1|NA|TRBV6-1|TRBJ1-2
TGTGCCAGCAGTGGACAGGGTCTAATGCGCTACACCTTC
CASSGQGLMRYTF
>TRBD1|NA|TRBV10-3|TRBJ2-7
TGTGCCATCAGCGATCCGGGACAGAGCTCCTACGAGCAGTACTTC
CAISDPGQSSYEQYF
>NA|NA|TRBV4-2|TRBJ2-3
TGTGCCAGCAGCCTGGGAGAGGATAGCACAGATACGCAGTATTTT
CASSLGEDSTDTQYF
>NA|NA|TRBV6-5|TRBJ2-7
TGTGCCAGCAGTTACGGGCCCCTAGCCTACGAGCAGTACTTC
CASSYGPLAYEQYF
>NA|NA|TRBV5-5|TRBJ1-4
TGTGCCAGCAGCTTCCGGGCCCCTAATGAAAAACTGTTTTTT
CASSFRAPNEKLFF
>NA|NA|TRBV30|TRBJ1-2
TGTGCCTGGAGTGTACGTCTTAACGCGGGCAACTATGGCTACACCTTC
CAWSVRLNAGNYGYTF
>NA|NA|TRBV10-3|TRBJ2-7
TGTGCCATCAGAGCTCACGACTCCTACGAGCAGTACTTC
CAIRAHDSYEQYF
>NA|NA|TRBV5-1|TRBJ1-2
TGCGCCAGCAGCTTGGTACGAGGGGAAAATGGCTACACCTTC
CASSLVRGENGYTF
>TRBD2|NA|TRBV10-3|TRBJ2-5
TGTGCCATCAGTGAGTCTGGTAGCGGGGGGGCCCGAGAGACCCAGTACTTC
CAISESGSGGARETQYF
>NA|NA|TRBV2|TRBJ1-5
TGTGCCAGCAGTTCTCCAGGGTACCAGCCCCAGCATTTT
CASSSPGYQPQHF
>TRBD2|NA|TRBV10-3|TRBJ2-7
TGTGCCATCAGTGAGTCCGGGGGGGCGAGAGAGCAGTACTTC
CAISESGGAREQYF
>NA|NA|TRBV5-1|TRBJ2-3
TGCGCCAGCAGCTTGGTGGGGGCGGGTATAGATACGCAGTATTTT
CASSLVGAGIDTQYF
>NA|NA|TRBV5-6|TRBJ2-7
TGTGCCAGCAGCCGTAGAAACGAGCAGTACTTC
CASSRRNEQYF
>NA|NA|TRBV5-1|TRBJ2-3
TGCGCCAGCAGCTTGGCTTCGGCGCAAGATACGCAGTATTTT
CASSLASAQDTQYF
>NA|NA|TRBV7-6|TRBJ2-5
TGTGCCAGCAGCCCCCGCGACAGAACCCAAGAGACCCAGTACTTC
CASSPRDRTQETQYF
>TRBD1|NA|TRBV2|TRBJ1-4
TGTGCCAGCAGTCGGGGACAGGGCGGCCAGGGGAGTGAAAAACTGTTTTTT
CASSRGQGGQGSEKLFF
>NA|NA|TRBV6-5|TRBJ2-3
TGTGCCAGCAGTTACGCCACTACCTCAGCAGATACGCAGTATTTT
CASSYATTSADTQYF
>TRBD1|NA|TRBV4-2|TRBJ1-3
TGTGCCAGCAGCCAAGAGCAGGGGGGGGGAGGAAACACCATATATTTT
CASSQEQGGGGNTIYF
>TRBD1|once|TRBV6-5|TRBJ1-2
TGTGCCAGCAGTTTAACAGGGGCGGGGTATGGCTACACCTTC
CASSLTGAGYGYTF
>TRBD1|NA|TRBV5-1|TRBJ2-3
TGCGCCAGCAGCTTGGGACAGGGGGGACTCACAGATACGCAGTATTTT
CASSLGQGGLTDTQYF
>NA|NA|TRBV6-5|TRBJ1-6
TGTGCCAGCAGAGCGGCAGCATATAATTCACCCCTCCACTTT
CASRAAAYNSPLHF
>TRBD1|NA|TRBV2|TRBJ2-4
TGTGCCAGCAACGCCGGGACAGGGGGCGTTCAGTACTTC
CASNAGTGGVQYF